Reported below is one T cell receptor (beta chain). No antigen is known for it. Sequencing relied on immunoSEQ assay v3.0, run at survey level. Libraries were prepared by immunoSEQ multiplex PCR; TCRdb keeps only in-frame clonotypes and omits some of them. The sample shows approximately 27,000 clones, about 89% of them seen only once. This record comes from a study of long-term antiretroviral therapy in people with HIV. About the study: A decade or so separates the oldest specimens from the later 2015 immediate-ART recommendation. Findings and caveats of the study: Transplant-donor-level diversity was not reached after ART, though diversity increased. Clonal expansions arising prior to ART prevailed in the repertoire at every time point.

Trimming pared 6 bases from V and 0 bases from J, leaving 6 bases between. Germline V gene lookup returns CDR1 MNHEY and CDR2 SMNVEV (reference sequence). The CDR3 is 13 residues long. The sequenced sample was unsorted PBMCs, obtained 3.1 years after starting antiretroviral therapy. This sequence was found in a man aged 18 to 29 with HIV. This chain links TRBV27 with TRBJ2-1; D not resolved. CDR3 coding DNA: TGTGCCAGCAGCTCTAGCTCCTACAATGAGCAGTTCTTC. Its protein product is CASSSSSYNEQFF.